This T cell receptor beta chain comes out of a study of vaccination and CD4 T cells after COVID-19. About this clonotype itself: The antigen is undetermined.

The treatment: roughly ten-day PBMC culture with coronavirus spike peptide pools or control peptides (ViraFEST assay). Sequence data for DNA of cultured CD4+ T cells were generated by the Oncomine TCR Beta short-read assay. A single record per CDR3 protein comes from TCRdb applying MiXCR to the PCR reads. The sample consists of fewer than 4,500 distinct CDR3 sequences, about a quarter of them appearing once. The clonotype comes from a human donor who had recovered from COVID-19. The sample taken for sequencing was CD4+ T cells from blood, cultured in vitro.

Here the CDR3 DNA reads TGTGCCTGGAGTGTCAGCCAGCCTGTATACACAGATACGCAGTATTTT. Amino acids: CAWSVSQPVYTDTQYF. This chain connects TRBV30 to TRBJ2-3; no clear D gene. CDR1 is GTSNPN, CDR2 SVGIG, per germline (reference sequence). The CDR3 totals 16 residues. V was cut by 0 bases and J by 2 bases, with 15 bases left in between. Supplemented by reference TRBV30 and TRBJ2-3, the full variable domain reads SQTIHQWPATLVQPVGSPLSLECTVEGTSNPNLYWYRQAAGRGLQLLFYSVGIGQISSEVPQNLSASRPQDRQFILSSKKLLLSDSGFYLCAWSVSQPVYTDTQYFGPGTRLTVL.